These 31 T cell receptor beta chains originate from one sample sequenced in a study of cytomegalovirus exposure and HLA in healthy donors. Primers included in the PCR were 60 Vbeta and 13 Jbeta primers. The assay was immunoSEQ multiplex PCR, and TCRdb's table has in-frame clones only and misses some. The profile shows about 190,000 clones, about 81% of them singletons. The specimen was PBMCs. These receptors all come from a woman between 18 and 30 years old in good health and CMV-seronegative.

The chain employs TRBV6-5 and TRBJ2-3, with D tentatively TRBD1 (5 bases). The CDR3 contains 15 residues. Germline V gene sequence: CDR1 MNHEY, CDR2 SVGAGI. Trimming stripped 6 bases from V and 0 bases from J, with 13 bases between. The CDR3 nucleotides are TGTGCCAGCAGCCCGAGGACAATTAGCACAGATACGCAGTATTTT. It codes for CASSPRTISTDTQYF.

This clone came up a few times. The chain links TRBV6-6 to TRBJ2-7, with 13 bases aligning to TRBD2. V shed 6 bases and J 5 bases; nucleotides not matched to a gene: 10. In germline, CDR1 is MNHNY, CDR2 SVGAGI (reference sequence). The CDR3 length is 16 residues. The CDR3 DNA reads TGTGCCAGCAGCCAGACTAGCGGGAGGCCGGAAGACGAGCAGTACTTC. Protein: CASSQTSGRPEDEQYF.

In its sample, this clone was seen once. The J gene is TRBJ2-5, the V gene TRBV7-9; tentatively, D is TRBD2 (6 bases). The germline V and J ends were trimmed by 3 bases and 2 bases, with 13 bases remaining between them. This CDR3 is 15 amino acids long. Germline V gene sequence: CDR1 SEHNR, CDR2 FQNEAQ (reference sequence). This CDR3 reads CASSFGGERQETQYF. Here the CDR3 DNA reads TGTGCCAGCAGCTTCGGCGGGGAGAGACAAGAGACCCAGTACTTC.

The CDR3 here is CASIKTDLNTEAFF. In DNA, the CDR3 is TGTGCCAGCATTAAGACAGATTTGAACACTGAAGCTTTCTTT. The chain is built from TRBV6-1 and TRBJ1-1; D is possibly TRBD1 (5 bases). The CDR3 consists of 14 residues. V dropped 7 bases and J dropped 0 bases, with 12 bases sitting between them. Germline values: CDR1 MNHNS, CDR2 SASEGT.

The gene calls are TRBV5-1 and TRBJ1-3; a weak D match, TRBD1 (5 bases). Germline CDR1 SGHRS, CDR2 YFSETQ. The germline V and J ends were trimmed by 0 bases and 3 bases, with 13 bases remaining between them. The CDR3 has 16 residues. The chain's CDR3 is CASSLERGIYGNTIYF. The CDR3 DNA follows: TGCGCCAGCAGCTTGGAAAGGGGAATATATGGAAACACCATATATTTT.

V and J are TRBV4-1 and TRBJ2-5; 10 nucleotides line up with TRBD1. The CDR3 spans 15 residues. Per germline, CDR1 MGHRA and CDR2 YSYEKL. V was pared by 5 bases and J by 3 bases, with 6 bases of the junction left unmatched. CDR3 in DNA: TGCGCCAGCAGCGACCGGGACAGGGGTGAAGAGACCCAGTACTTC. Encoded protein: CASSDRDRGEETQYF.

This clone was seen more than once but under ten times. The chain joins TRBV4-1 to TRBJ1-1; maybe TRBD1 (5 bases). Trimming pared 0 bases from V and 3 bases from J, leaving 17 bases between. This CDR3 has 17 amino acids. The germline V gene encodes CDR1 MGHRA and CDR2 YSYEKL. The CDR3, as DNA: TGCGCCAGCAGCCAAGATTTAGCCCTAGTGGGGCACACTGAAGCTTTCTTT. Translating it yields CASSQDLALVGHTEAFF.

V and J are TRBV29-1 and TRBJ2-1; TRBD2 might be the D (6 bases). V lost 6 bases, J lost 0 bases, and 12 bases lay in between. The CDR3 extends over 14 amino acids. The V gene's germline CDR1 is SQVTM and CDR2 ANQGSEA. The CDR3 loop reads CSVNLADSYNEQFF. In DNA form, the CDR3 reads TGCAGCGTCAACTTAGCGGACTCCTACAATGAGCAGTTCTTC.

V usage is TRBV4-1 and J usage is TRBJ1-5; D perhaps matches TRBD1 (6 bases). This CDR3 spans 20 amino acids. Between the trimmed V and J ends, which lost 5 bases and 0 bases, there was a span of 26 bases. Germline CDR1 and CDR2: MGHRA and YSYEKL. CDR3 sequence (DNA): TGCGCCAGCAGCATTGACCCAGGGGTATCATTAGGGATTAGCAATCAGCCCCAGCATTTT. This translates into CASSIDPGVSLGISNQPQHF.

J is TRBJ1-2 and V is TRBV6-5; D remains unclear. Deletions cut 8 bases from V and 4 bases from J, with 17 bases between. CDR1 and CDR2 (germline): MNHEY, SVGAGI. This CDR3 is 14 amino acids long. The CDR3 nucleotides are TGTGCCAGCTCCGCCCGACAAGACCTCTATGGCTACACCTTC. Its protein is CASSARQDLYGYTF.

In its sample, this clone was seen once. The V call is TRBV7-2, the J call TRBJ1-5, with D tentatively TRBD1 (5 bases). The ends were cut back, 5 bases at V and 3 bases at J, with 17 bases in the middle. Germline V lookup: CDR1 SGHTA, CDR2 FQGNSA. The CDR3 is 16 residues long. The CDR3 DNA reads TGTGCCAGCAGCCCACTAGGAGGGACTTTCAATCAGCCCCAGCATTTT. Translated: CASSPLGGTFNQPQHF. Complete variable domain (other parts from reference TRBV7-2 and TRBJ1-5): GAGVSQSPSNKVTEKGKDVELRCDPISGHTALYWYRQSLGQGLEFLIYFQGNSAPDKSGLPSDRFSAERTGGSVSTLTIQRTQQEDSAVYLCASSPLGGTFNQPQHFGDGTRLSIL.

V gene TRBV25-1 combines with J gene TRBJ2-7; D possibly corresponds to TRBD1 (6 bases). The CDR3 spans 13 residues. The V end lost 5 bases, the J end lost 7 bases, and 15 bases lay between the germline ends. Looked up from germline, CDR1 is MGHDK and CDR2 is SYGVNS. CDR3 loop: CASSRTAEVEQYF. The DNA for the CDR3 is TGTGCCAGCAGTCGGACAGCAGAGGTGGAGCAGTACTTC.

CDR3 DNA sequence: TGTGCCAGCAGTGATTTGGGACAGTCCACCGGGGAGCTGTTTTTT. Protein sequence: CASSDLGQSTGELFF. V usage is TRBV6-1 and J usage is TRBJ2-2; 7 nucleotides agree with TRBD1. Germline CDR1 MNHNS, CDR2 SASEGT. The CDR3 runs 15 residues. Trimming took 3 bases from V and 4 from J; bases not matched to a gene: 5.

The V gene is TRBV2, the J gene TRBJ2-7; TRBD1 matches 9 bases. CDR3 size: 13 residues. V shed 8 bases, J shed 5 bases, and the junction held 7 bases outside the gene matches. Germline CDR1 is SNHLY and CDR2 is FYNNEI. In DNA form, the CDR3 reads TGTGCCAGCGCCCAACAGGGGGCGGACGAGCAGTACTTC. Its translation: CASAQQGADEQYF.

The gene calls are TRBV2 and TRBJ2-2; D is perhaps TRBD1 (6 bases). This CDR3 region has 14 residues. V gave up 10 bases and J gave up 7 bases, with 19 bases separating them. Germline assignment: CDR1 SNHLY and CDR2 FYNNEI. Here the CDR3 reads CATEEVQGIGELFF. CDR3 coding DNA: TGTGCCACCGAAGAGGTACAGGGAATCGGGGAGCTGTTTTTT.

This clone turned up a few times. V is TRBV6-1 and J is TRBJ1-1, with 9 bases identical to TRBD1. V shed 4 bases, J shed 0 bases, and the junction held 3 bases outside the gene matches. There are 15 residues in the CDR3. Germline CDR1 MNHNS, CDR2 SASEGT. The CDR3 spells CASSGGQGLNTEAFF. CDR3 nucleotides: TGTGCCAGCAGTGGGGGACAGGGCCTGAACACTGAAGCTTTCTTT.

This clone was seen just once. V is TRBV29-1 and J is TRBJ2-5, with D perhaps matching TRBD1 (6 bases). Trimming removed 1 base from V and 9 bases from J, with 15 bases in between. The CDR3 has 13 residues. Looked up from germline, CDR1 is SQVTM and CDR2 is ANQGSEA. CDR3 loop: CSVEGGGEGAQYF. CDR3 coding DNA: TGCAGCGTTGAAGGAGGGGGAGAGGGGGCCCAGTACTTC.

V and J are TRBV7-3 and TRBJ2-1; the match to TRBD1 covers 9 bases. The CDR3 has 17 amino acids. CDR1 SGHTA and CDR2 FQGTGA come from the germline V gene. V was clipped by 5 bases and J by 8 bases; unmatched bases: 16. This chain's CDR3 is CASSTTTGGAGRDEQFF. The CDR3 coding sequence is TGTGCCAGCAGCACAACGACAGGGGGAGCGGGTCGGGATGAGCAGTTCTTC.

This rearrangement joins TRBV5-1 to TRBJ2-5; D gene ambiguous. The CDR3 runs 12 residues. From germline, CDR1 is SGHRS and CDR2 YFSETQ. Trimming stripped 4 bases from V and 6 bases from J, with 10 bases between. The CDR3 bases are TGCGCCAGCAGCCTACCTTCCCAGACCCAGTACTTC. Translating it yields CASSLPSQTQYF.

The genes are TRBV7-9 and TRBJ2-5, with D possibly TRBD2 on 5 matching bases. Germline CDR1 is SEHNR and CDR2 is FQNEAQ (reference sequence). CDR3 length: 13 residues. The V gene lost 5 bases and the J gene lost 9 bases, with 16 bases spanning the gap. The DNA of the CDR3 is TGTGCCAGCAGCCCAGGTTTGAGGGTGGCCCAGTACTTC. Its translation: CASSPGLRVAQYF.

This clone occurred once. V gene TRBV5-6 combines with J gene TRBJ2-5, with D maybe TRBD1 (6 bases). The better agreement between TRBJ2-7 and the DNA end casts doubt on the J call. This CDR3 has 14 amino acids. Germline V gene lookup returns CDR1 SGHDT and CDR2 YYEEEE. The CDR3 spells CASSLGDTGYEQYF. As DNA, the CDR3 is TGTGCCAGCAGCTTGGGGGACACCGGCTACGAGCAGTACTTC.

The rearrangement uses TRBV28 and TRBJ1-5, with 7 positions matching TRBD1. The CDR3 runs to 12 residues. The V gene's germline CDR1 is MDHEN and CDR2 SYDVKM. V lost 6 bases, J lost 9 bases, and 5 bases stayed unmatched. CDR3 DNA: TGTGCCAGCAGAACAGGGGATCGGCCCCAGCATTTT. This sequence encodes CASRTGDRPQHF.

The rearrangement links TRBV6-5 to TRBJ1-1; 10 bases are shared with TRBD1. The CDR3 has 14 amino acids. Unmatched junction bases numbered 5, after V lost 6 bases and J lost 4 bases. From germline, CDR1 is MNHEY and CDR2 SVGAGI. The CDR3 DNA is TGTGCCAGCAGGGGACAGGGGACCGGCACTGAAGCTTTCTTT. Translated: CASRGQGTGTEAFF.

This clone was counted once. The chain couples TRBV7-9 to TRBJ2-1, with TRBD2 matching over 7 bases. Germline V gene sequence: CDR1 SEHNR, CDR2 FQNEAQ (reference sequence). CDR3 length: 15 amino acids. J gave up 7 bases and V 3 bases, and 9 bases lay outside the gene matches. The DNA of the CDR3 is TGTGCCAGCAGCTTTGACGGCGGGAGTTTTAATGAGCAGTTCTTC. This codes for CASSFDGGSFNEQFF. Using reference TRBV7-9 and TRBJ2-1 for the parts outside the CDR3, the full variable domain is DTGVSQNPRHKITKRGQNVTFRCDPISEHNRLYWYRQTLGQGPEFLTYFQNEAQLEKSRLLSDRFSAERPKGSFSTLEIQRTEQGDSAMYLCASSFDGGSFNEQFFGPGTRLTVL.

A few counts support this clone. V is TRBV6-5 and J is TRBJ2-7; possible D gene TRBD2, 6 bases. CDR1 is MNHEY and CDR2 is SVGAGI in the germline V gene. Trimming pared 0 bases from V and 7 bases from J, leaving 19 bases between. The length of the CDR3 is 16 residues. The CDR3: CASSYSSSGLLWEQYF. CDR3 nucleotide sequence: TGTGCCAGCAGTTACTCATCAAGCGGGCTCTTGTGGGAGCAGTACTTC.

The chain couples TRBV11-2 to TRBJ1-6; weak D call: TRBD1 (5 bases). With 2 bases removed from V and 10 bases from J, the gap between germline ends came to 15 bases. CDR3 length: 15 amino acids. CDR1 is SGHAT, CDR2 FQNNGV, per germline. CDR3 DNA: TGTGCCAGCAGCTTATCCGGGGGTTGGGAATCACCCCTCCACTTT. It translates to CASSLSGGWESPLHF.

V is TRBV6-5 and J is TRBJ1-2, with a possible D match to TRBD1 (6 bases). Trimming shortened V by 6 bases and J by 5 bases, and 16 bases separated the two germline ends. Germline V gene sequence: CDR1 MNHEY, CDR2 SVGAGI. This CDR3 region has 14 residues. The CDR3 loop is CASSQGTGSYGYTF. Here the CDR3 DNA reads TGTGCCAGCAGCCAAGGAACAGGGTCGTATGGCTACACCTTC.

This sequence joins TRBV7-8 and TRBJ1-2, with 12 bases lining up with TRBD1. The CDR3 has 18 amino acids. CDR1 and CDR2 from the germline V gene are SGHVS and FQNEAQ. The V segment lost 2 bases and the J segment 2 bases; nucleotides outside the gene matches: 9. The CDR3 DNA reads TGTGCCAGCAGCTTATCTGGGACAGGGGGCGCTGGAAACTATGGCTACACCTTC. As protein: CASSLSGTGGAGNYGYTF. The variable domain in full, completed from reference TRBV7-8 and TRBJ1-2, reads GAGVSQSPRYKVAKRGQDVALRCDPISGHVSLFWYQQALGQGPEFLTYFQNEAQLDKSGLPSDRFFAERPEGSVSTLKIQRTQQEDSAVYLCASSLSGTGGAGNYGYTFGSGTRLTVV.

This chain connects TRBV7-3 to TRBJ2-3; D call uncertain. V lost 2 bases, J lost 4 bases, and 10 bases lay in between. CDR1 and CDR2 (germline): SGHTA, FQGTGA. This CDR3 has 14 amino acids. CDR3 sequence (DNA): TGTGCCAGCAGCTTAGTCGACACATCAGATACGCAGTATTTT. Translating it yields CASSLVDTSDTQYF. Full variable domain (missing parts from reference TRBV7-3 and TRBJ2-3): GAGVSQTPSNKVTEKGKYVELRCDPISGHTALYWYRQSLGQGPEFLIYFQGTGAADDSGLPNDRFFAVRPEGSVSTLKIQRTERGDSAVYLCASSLVDTSDTQYFGPGTRLTVL.

This clone is a singleton in its sample. The chain uses TRBV7-9 and TRBJ2-5; no firm D call. Trimming cost V 4 bases and J 0 bases, with 12 bases left between them. Looked up from germline, CDR1 is SEHNR and CDR2 is FQNEAQ (reference sequence). This CDR3 spans 15 amino acids. CDR3 residues: CASSSPWAYQETQYF. The DNA of the CDR3 is TGTGCCAGCAGCTCCCCCTGGGCGTACCAAGAGACCCAGTACTTC. The full variable domain, completed using reference TRBV7-9 and TRBJ2-5, is DTGVSQNPRHKITKRGQNVTFRCDPISEHNRLYWYRQTLGQGPEFLTYFQNEAQLEKSRLLSDRFSAERPKGSFSTLEIQRTEQGDSAMYLCASSSPWAYQETQYFGPGTRLLVL.

The chain employs TRBV6-1 and TRBJ1-1; D is perhaps TRBD1 (5 bases). V shed 7 bases and J shed 0 bases, with 9 bases lying between them. Per germline, CDR1 MNHNS and CDR2 SASEGT. This CDR3 spans 13 amino acids. The CDR3 protein is CASNKQVNTEAFF. The DNA of the CDR3 is TGTGCCAGCAATAAACAGGTGAACACTGAAGCTTTCTTT.